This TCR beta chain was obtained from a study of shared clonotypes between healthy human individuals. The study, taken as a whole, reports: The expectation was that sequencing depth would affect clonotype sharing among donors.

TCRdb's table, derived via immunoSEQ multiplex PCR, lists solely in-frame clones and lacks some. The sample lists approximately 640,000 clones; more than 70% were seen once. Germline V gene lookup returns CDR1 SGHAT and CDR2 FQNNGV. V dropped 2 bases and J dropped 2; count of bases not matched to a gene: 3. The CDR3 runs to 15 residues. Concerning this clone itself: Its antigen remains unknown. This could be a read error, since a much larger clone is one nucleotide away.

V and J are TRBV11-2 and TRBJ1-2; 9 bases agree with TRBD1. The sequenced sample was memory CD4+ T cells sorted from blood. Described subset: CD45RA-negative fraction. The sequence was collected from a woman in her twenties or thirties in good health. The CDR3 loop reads CASSLPGQGNYGYTF. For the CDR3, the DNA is TGTGCCAGCAGCTTACCGGGACAGGGAAACTATGGCTACACCTTC. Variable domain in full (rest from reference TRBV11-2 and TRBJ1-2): EAGVAQSPRYKIIEKRQSVAFWCNPISGHATLYWYQQILGQGPKLLIQFQNNGVVDDSQLPKDRFSAERLKGVDSTLKIQPAKLEDSAVYLCASSLPGQGNYGYTFGSGTRLTVV.